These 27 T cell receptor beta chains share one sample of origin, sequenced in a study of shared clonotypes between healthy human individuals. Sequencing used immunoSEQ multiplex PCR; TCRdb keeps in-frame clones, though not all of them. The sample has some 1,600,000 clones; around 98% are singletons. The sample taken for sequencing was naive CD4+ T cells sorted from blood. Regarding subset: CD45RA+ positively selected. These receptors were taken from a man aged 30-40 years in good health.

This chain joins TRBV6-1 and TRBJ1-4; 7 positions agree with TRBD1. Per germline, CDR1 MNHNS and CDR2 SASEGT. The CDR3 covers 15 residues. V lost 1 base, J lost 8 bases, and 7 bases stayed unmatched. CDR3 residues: CASSEGRGRNEKLFF. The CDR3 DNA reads TGTGCCAGCAGTGAAGGGAGGGGGCGTAACGAAAAACTGTTTTTT.

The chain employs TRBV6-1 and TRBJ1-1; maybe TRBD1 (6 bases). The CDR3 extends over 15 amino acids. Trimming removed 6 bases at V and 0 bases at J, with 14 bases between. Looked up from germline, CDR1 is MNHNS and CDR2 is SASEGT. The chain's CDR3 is CASRDRQALNTEAFF. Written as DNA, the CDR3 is TGTGCCAGCAGGGACCGACAGGCTTTGAACACTGAAGCTTTCTTT.

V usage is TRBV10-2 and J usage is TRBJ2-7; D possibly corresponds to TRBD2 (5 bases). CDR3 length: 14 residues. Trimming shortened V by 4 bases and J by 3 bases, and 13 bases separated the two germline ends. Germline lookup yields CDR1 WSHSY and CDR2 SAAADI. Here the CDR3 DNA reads TGCGCCAGCAGTGTTTTTTCGGGAAGCTACGAGCAGTACTTC. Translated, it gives CASSVFSGSYEQYF.

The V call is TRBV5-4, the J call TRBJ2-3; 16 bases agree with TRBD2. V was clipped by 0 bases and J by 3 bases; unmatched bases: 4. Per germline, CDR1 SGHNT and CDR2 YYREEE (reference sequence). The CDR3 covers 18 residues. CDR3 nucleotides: TGTGCCAGCAGCTTGGGGGGGACTAGCGGGAGGGCGACAGATACGCAGTATTTT. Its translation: CASSLGGTSGRATDTQYF.

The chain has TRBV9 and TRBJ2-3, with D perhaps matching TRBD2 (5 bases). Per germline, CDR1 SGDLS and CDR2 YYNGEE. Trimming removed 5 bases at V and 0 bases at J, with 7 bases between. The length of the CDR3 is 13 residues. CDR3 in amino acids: CASRRGSTDTQYF. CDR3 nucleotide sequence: TGTGCCAGCAGACGCGGGAGCACAGATACGCAGTATTTT.

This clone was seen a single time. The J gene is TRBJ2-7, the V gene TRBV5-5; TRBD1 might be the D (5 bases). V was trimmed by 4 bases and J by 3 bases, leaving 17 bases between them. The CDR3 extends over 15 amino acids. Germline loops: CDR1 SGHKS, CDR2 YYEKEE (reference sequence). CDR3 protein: CASSPTTDRYYEQYF. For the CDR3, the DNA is TGTGCCAGCAGCCCTACCACCGACAGATACTACGAGCAGTACTTC.

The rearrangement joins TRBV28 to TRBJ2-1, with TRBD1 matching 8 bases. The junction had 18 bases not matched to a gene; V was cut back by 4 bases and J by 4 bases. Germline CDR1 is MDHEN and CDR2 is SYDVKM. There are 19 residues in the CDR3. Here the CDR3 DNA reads TGTGCCAGCAGTTATAGGCTACCCCCAGGGGGCAAGGTTTACAATGAGCAGTTCTTC. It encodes CASSYRLPPGGKVYNEQFF.

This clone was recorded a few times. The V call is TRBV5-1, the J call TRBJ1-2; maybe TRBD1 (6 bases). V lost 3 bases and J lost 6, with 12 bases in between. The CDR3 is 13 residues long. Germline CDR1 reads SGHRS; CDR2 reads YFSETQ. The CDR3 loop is CASSSLPGDGYTF. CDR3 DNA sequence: TGCGCCAGCAGCTCGTTGCCAGGGGATGGCTACACCTTC. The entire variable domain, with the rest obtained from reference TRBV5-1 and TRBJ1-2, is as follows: KAGVTQTPRYLIKTRGQQVTLSCSPISGHRSVSWYQQTPGQGLQFLFEYFSETQRNKGNFPGRFSGRQFSNSRSEMNVSTLELGDSALYLCASSSLPGDGYTFGSGTRLTVV.

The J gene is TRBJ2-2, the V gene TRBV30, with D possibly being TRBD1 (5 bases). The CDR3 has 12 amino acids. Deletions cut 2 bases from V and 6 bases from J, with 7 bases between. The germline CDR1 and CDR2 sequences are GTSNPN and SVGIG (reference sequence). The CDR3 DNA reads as TGTGCCTGGAGTAGGGGTCCCGGGGAGCTGTTTTTT. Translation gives CAWSRGPGELFF.

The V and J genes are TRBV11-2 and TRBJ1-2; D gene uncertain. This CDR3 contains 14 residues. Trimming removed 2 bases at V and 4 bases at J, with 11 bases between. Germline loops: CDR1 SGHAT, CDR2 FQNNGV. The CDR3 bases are TGTGCCAGCAGCTTACGGGGAGGGCCCTATGGCTACACCTTC. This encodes CASSLRGGPYGYTF.

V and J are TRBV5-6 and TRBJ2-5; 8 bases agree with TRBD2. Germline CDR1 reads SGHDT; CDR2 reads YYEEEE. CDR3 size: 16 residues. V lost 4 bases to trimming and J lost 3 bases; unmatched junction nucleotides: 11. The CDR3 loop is CASSPGTSTAKETQYF. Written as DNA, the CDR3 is TGTGCCAGCAGCCCCGGGACTAGTACCGCGAAAGAGACCCAGTACTTC. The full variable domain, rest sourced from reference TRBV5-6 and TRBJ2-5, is DAGVTQSPTHLIKTRGQQVTLRCSPKSGHDTVSWYQQALGQGPQFIFQYYEEEERQRGNFPDRFSGHQFPNYSSELNVNALLLGDSALYLCASSPGTSTAKETQYFGPGTRLLVL.

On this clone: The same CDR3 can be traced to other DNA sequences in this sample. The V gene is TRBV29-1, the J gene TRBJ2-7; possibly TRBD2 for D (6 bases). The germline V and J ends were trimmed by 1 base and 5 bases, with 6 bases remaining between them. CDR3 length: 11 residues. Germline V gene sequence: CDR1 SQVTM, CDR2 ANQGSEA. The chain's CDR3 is CSVEAGDEQYF. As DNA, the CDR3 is TGCAGCGTTGAAGCGGGAGACGAGCAGTACTTC.

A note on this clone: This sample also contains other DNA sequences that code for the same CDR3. CDR3 sequence: CASSPGPSYEQYF. Written as DNA, the CDR3 is TGTGCCAGCAGTCCGGGACCCTCCTACGAGCAGTACTTC. The chain employs TRBV28 and TRBJ2-7; TRBD1 or TRBD2 may be the D gene (5 bases each). The CDR3 covers 13 residues. Germline V gene sequence: CDR1 MDHEN, CDR2 SYDVKM. V lost 5 bases and J 0 bases, leaving 8 bases between the germline ends.

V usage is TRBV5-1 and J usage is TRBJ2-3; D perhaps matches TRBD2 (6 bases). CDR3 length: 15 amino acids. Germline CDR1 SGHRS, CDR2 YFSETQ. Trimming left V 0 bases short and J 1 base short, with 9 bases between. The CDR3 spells CASSLVPSGTDTQYF. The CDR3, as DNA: TGCGCCAGCAGCTTGGTGCCTAGCGGCACAGATACGCAGTATTTT.

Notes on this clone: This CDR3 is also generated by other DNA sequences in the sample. DNA for the CDR3: TGTGCCAGCTCACCTTCCGGGAACACTGAAGCTTTCTTT. Its protein product is CASSPSGNTEAFF. The genes are TRBV18 and TRBJ1-1, with unresolved D. From germline, CDR1 is KGHSH and CDR2 LQKENI. Trimming removed 3 bases at V and 1 base at J, with 6 bases between. CDR3 length: 13 residues.

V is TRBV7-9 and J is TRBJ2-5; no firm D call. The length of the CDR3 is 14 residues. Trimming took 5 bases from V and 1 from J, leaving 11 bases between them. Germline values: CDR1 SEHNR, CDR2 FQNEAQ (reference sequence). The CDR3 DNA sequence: TGTGCCAGCAGCCCAGAGCTGACCCAAGAGACCCAGTACTTC. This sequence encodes CASSPELTQETQYF.

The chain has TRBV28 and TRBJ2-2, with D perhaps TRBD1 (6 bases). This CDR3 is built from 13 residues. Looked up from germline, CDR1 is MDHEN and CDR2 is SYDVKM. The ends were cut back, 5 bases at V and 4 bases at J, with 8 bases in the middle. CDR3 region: CASSGQFTGELFF. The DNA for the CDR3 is TGTGCCAGCAGTGGACAGTTCACCGGGGAGCTGTTTTTT.

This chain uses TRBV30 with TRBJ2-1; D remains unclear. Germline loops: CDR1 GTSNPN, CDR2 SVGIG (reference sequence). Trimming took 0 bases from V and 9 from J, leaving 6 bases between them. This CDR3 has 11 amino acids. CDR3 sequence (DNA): TGTGCCTGGAGTGTGGAGATTGAGCAGTTCTTC. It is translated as CAWSVEIEQFF.

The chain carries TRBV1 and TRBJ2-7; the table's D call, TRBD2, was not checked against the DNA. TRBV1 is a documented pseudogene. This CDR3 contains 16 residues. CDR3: CTSSQDSSGGSYEQYF. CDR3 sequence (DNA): TGCACCAGCAGCCAAGATAGCAGCGGGGGTTCCTACGAGCAGTACTTC.

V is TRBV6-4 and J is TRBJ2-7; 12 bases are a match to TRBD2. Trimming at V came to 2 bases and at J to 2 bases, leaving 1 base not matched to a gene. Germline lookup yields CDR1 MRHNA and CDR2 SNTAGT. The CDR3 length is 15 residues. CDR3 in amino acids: CASSDRTSGTYEQYF. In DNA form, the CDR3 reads TGTGCCAGCAGTGACCGGACTAGCGGGACCTACGAGCAGTACTTC.

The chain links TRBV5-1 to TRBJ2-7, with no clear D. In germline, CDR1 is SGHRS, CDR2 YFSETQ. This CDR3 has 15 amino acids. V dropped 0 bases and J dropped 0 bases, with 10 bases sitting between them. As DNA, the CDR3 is TGCGCCAGCAGCTTGGGGACCCTGACCTCCTACGAGCAGTACTTC. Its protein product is CASSLGTLTSYEQYF.

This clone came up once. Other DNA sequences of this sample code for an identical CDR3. The CDR3 DNA follows: TGCGCCAGCCGAGTGACCGGGGAGCTGTTTTTT. Protein: CASRVTGELFF. The rearrangement joins TRBV5-1 to TRBJ2-2; D remains ambiguous. CDR1 and CDR2 (germline): SGHRS, YFSETQ. V lost 7 bases and J 5 bases, leaving 6 bases between the germline ends. CDR3 length: 11 residues.

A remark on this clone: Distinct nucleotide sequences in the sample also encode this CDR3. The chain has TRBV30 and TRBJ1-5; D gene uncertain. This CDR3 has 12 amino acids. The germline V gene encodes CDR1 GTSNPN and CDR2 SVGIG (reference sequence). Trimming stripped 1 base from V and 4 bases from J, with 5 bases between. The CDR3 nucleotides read TGTGCCTGGAGTGCCTTAAATCAGCCCCAGCATTTT. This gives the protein CAWSALNQPQHF.

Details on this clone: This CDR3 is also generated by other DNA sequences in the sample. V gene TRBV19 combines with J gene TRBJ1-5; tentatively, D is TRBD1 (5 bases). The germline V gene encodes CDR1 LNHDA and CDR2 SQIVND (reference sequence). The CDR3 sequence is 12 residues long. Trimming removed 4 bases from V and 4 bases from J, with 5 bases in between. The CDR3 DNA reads TGTGCCAGTAGTACAGGGAATCAGCCCCAGCATTTT. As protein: CASSTGNQPQHF.

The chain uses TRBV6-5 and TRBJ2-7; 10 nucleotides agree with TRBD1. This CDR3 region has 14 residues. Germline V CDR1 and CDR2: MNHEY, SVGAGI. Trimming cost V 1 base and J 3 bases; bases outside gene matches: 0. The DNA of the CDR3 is TGTGCCAGCAGTTACTGGACAGGGGGCTACGAGCAGTACTTC. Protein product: CASSYWTGGYEQYF.

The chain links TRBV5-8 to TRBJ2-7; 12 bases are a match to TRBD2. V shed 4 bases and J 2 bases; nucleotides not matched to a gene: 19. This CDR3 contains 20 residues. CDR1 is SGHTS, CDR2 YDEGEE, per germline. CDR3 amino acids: CASSPVGASGRATAAYEQYF. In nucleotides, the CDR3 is TGTGCCAGCAGCCCCGTTGGGGCTAGCGGGAGGGCCACGGCGGCCTACGAGCAGTACTTC.

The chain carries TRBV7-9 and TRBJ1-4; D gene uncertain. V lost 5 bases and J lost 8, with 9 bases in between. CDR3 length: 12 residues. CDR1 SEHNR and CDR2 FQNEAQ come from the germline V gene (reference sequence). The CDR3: CASSPTTEKLFF. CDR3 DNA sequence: TGTGCCAGCAGCCCAACCACGGAAAAACTGTTTTTT.